This T cell receptor beta chain was captured by sequencing in a study of T cells in pancreatic ductal adenocarcinoma. Regarding the study as a whole: Mean clonality was approximately 0.12 in tumors and roughly 0.066 in blood, not significantly different. This surgical cohort overrepresents the minority presenting with early-stage disease.

Method: immunoSEQ multiplex PCR; TCRdb's copy keeps in-frame clones and lacks some. The sample includes around 31,000 clones, approximately 94% of them seen just once. No neoadjuvant therapy was given to the selected pancreatic ductal adenocarcinoma patients before their surgery. Germline CDR1 reads SGHVS; CDR2 reads FQNEAQ. V was shortened by 2 bases and J by 5 bases, with 12 bases between the two germline ends. This CDR3 contains 14 residues. With respect to this clone: Its antigen is as yet unknown.

The sample comprised PBMCs. The sequence came from a human donor with pancreatic ductal adenocarcinoma. V and J are TRBV7-8 and TRBJ1-2; D is unresolved. The CDR3 is CASSLWLETYGYTF. CDR3 DNA sequence: TGTGCCAGCAGCTTATGGTTGGAGACGTATGGCTACACCTTC.